This TCR beta chain was observed in a study of long-term antiretroviral therapy in people with HIV. Assay version v3.0 of immunoSEQ was used, and it was run at survey level. About 40,000-55,000 T-cell genomes per sample were the sequencing target. Profiled with immunoSEQ multiplex PCR; TCRdb holds only in-frame clones, not every one. Found here are about 15,000 clones, roughly 77% of them singletons; the top ten hold approximately 9.1%. Looked up from germline, CDR1 is SGHRS and CDR2 is YFSETQ. Losses at the gene ends were 4 bases for V and 0 bases for J; bases not matched to a gene: 4. The CDR3 extends over 16 amino acids.

The clonotype was recovered from a man aged 18-30 years with HIV. Specimen: unsorted PBMCs, collected 0.3 years after starting antiretroviral therapy. V is TRBV5-1 and J is TRBJ2-1; 10 nucleotides align to TRBD1. CDR3 loop: CASSTGTGDSYNEQFF. CDR3 nucleotides: TGCGCCAGCAGCACAGGGACAGGGGACTCCTACAATGAGCAGTTCTTC. Filled out from reference TRBV5-1 and TRBJ2-1, the complete variable domain reads KAGVTQTPRYLIKTRGQQVTLSCSPISGHRSVSWYQQTPGQGLQFLFEYFSETQRNKGNFPGRFSGRQFSNSRSEMNVSTLELGDSALYLCASSTGTGDSYNEQFFGPGTRLTVL.